This T cell receptor beta chain is from a study of blood T cell repertoires in COVID-19. Study details: COVID-19 samples from acute and convalescent phases originated in the United States, Italy and Spain. Sample material is recorded as cDNA or gDNA derived from T cells, B-cell-depleted T cells, or PBMCs.

V lost 1 base and J 0 bases, leaving 6 bases between the germline ends. The CDR3 has 14 amino acids. Germline-derived CDR1 and CDR2 are SGHVS and FQNEAQ. With regard to this clone: Other nucleotide sequences in the sample specify the same CDR3.

In the original processing: It was from reference gene primer amplification that nucleated cell counts were estimated. Assay: immunoSEQ multiplex PCR; the TCRdb copy retains only in-frame clones and omits some. That table furnishes V, J and clone size, whereas the DNA furnished D and trimming. The sample includes under 200,000 clones, about 85% of them seen just once. The chain recombines TRBV7-8 with TRBJ1-1, with D unclear. The sample consisted of peripheral blood. The sequence came from an elderly woman with acute or convalescent COVID-19. DNA of the CDR3: TGTGCCAGCAGCTTAGGAACGGTGAACACTGAAGCTTTCTTT. Its translation is CASSLGTVNTEAFF.